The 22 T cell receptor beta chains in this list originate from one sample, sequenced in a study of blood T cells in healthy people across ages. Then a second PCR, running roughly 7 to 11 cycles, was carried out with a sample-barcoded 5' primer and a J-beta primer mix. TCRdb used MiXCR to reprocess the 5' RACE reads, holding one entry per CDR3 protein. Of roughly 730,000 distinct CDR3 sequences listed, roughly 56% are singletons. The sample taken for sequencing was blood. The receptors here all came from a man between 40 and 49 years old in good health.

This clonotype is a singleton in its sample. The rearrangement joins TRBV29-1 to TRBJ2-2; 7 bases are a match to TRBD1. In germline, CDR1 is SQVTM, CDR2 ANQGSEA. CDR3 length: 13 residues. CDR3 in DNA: TGCAGTCTCCGGGACAGCCACACCGGGGAGCTGTTTTTT. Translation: CSLRDSHTGELFF.

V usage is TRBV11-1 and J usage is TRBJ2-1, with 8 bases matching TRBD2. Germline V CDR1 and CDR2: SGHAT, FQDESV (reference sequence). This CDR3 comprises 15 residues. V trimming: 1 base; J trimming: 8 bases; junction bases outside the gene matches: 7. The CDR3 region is CASSLEPGLVYEQFF. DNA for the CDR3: TGTGCCAGCAGCTTAGAACCGGGACTAGTATATGAGCAGTTCTTC.

The CDR3 region is CASSQDSGGGPTDTQYF. The CDR3 DNA reads as TGTGCCAGCAGCCAAGATTCAGGGGGAGGGCCCACAGATACGCAGTATTTT. The J gene is TRBJ2-3, the V gene TRBV4-2; D may match TRBD1 or TRBD2 (7 bases each). Germline CDR1 is LGHNA and CDR2 is YNFKEQ. Trimming shortened V by 0 bases and J by 2 bases, and 15 bases separated the two germline ends. The CDR3 contains 17 residues.

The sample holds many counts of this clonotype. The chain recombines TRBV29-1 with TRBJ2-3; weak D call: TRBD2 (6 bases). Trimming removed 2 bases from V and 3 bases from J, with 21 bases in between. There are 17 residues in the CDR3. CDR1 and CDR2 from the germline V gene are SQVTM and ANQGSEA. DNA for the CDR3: TGCAGCGTTGAAAGTTGGACCGGGACTTATATGACAGATACGCAGTATTTT. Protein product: CSVESWTGTYMTDTQYF.

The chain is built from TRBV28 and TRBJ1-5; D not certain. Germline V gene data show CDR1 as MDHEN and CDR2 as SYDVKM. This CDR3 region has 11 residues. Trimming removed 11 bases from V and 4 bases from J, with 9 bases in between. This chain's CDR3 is CAHGSNQPQHF. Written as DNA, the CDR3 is TGTGCCCACGGGAGTAATCAGCCCCAGCATTTT.

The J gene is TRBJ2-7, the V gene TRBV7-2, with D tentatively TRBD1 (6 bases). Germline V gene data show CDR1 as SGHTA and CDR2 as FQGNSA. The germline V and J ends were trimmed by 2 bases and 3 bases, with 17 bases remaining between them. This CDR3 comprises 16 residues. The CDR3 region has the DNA TGTGCCAGCAGCTTACCGCCGGGACAACGATTCTACGAGCAGTACTTC. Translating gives CASSLPPGQRFYEQYF.

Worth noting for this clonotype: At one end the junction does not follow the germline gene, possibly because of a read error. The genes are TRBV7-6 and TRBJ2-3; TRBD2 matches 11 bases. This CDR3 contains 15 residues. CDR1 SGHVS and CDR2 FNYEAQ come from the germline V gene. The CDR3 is CASSLLAGGADTQCF. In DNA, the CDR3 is TGTGCCAGCAGCTTATTAGCGGGGGGGGCAGATACGCAGTGTTTT. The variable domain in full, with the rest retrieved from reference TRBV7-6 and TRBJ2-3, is GAGVSQSPRYKVTKRGQDVALRCDPISGHVSLYWYRQALGQGPEFLTYFNYEAQQDKSGLPNDRFSAERPEGSISTLTIQRTEQRDSAMYRCASSLLAGGADTQCFGPGTRLTVL.

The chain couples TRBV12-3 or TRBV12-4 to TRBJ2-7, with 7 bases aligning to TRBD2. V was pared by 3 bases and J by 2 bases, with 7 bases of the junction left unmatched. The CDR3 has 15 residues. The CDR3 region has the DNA TGTGCCAGCAGTTTCCGCGGGAGCCACACCTACGAGCAGTACTTC. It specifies CASSFRGSHTYEQYF.

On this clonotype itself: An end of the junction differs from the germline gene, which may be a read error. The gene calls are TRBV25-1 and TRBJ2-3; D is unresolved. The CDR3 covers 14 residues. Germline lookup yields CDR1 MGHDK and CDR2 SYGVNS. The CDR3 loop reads CASSGTGGADAQYF. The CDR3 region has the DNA TGTGCCAGCAGTGGCACCGGCGGTGCAGATGCGCAGTATTTT.

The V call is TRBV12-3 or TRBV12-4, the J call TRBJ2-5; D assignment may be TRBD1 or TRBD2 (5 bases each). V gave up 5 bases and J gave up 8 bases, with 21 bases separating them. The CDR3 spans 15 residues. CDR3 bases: TGTGCCAGCAGTACCCGGGACGGACCCGTGCTTACCCAGTACTTC. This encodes CASSTRDGPVLTQYF.

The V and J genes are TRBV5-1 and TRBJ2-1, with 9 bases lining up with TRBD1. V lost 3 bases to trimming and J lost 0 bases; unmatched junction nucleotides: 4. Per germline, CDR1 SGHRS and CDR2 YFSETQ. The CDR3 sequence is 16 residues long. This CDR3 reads CASSSRTGVSYNEQFF. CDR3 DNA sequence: TGCGCCAGCAGCTCACGGACAGGGGTCTCCTACAATGAGCAGTTCTTC.

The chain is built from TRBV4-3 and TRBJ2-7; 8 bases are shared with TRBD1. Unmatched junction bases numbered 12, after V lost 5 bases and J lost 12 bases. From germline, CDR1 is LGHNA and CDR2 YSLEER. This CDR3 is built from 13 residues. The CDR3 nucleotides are TGCGCCAGCAGCGACCAGGGGACAGGACCGCCGTACTTC. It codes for CASSDQGTGPPYF.

CDR3 protein: CSARDFYAQDPTDTQYF. The CDR3 DNA reads as TGCAGTGCTAGAGATTTTTATGCTCAGGACCCCACAGATACGCAGTATTTT. V usage is TRBV20-1 and J usage is TRBJ2-3, with D hard to call. The length of the CDR3 is 17 residues. V gave up 0 bases and J gave up 2 bases, with 18 bases separating them. Germline CDR1 and CDR2: DFQATT and SNEGSKA (reference sequence).

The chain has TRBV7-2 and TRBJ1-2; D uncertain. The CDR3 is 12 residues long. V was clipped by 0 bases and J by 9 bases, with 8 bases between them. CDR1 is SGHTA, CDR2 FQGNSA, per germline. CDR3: CASSLADFSYTF. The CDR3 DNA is TGTGCCAGCAGCTTAGCGGACTTCAGCTACACCTTC. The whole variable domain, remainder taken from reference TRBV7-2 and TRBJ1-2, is GAGVSQSPSNKVTEKGKDVELRCDPISGHTALYWYRQSLGQGLEFLIYFQGNSAPDKSGLPSDRFSAERTGGSVSTLTIQRTQQEDSAVYLCASSLADFSYTFGSGTRLTVV.

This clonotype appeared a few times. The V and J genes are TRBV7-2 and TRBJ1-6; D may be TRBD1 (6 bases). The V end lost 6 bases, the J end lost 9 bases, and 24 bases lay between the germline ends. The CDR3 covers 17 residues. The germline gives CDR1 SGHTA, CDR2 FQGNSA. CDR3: CASRQTRLLGASSPLHF. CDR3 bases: TGTGCCAGCAGACAGACTCGTCTCTTGGGGGCTAGTTCACCCCTCCACTTT.

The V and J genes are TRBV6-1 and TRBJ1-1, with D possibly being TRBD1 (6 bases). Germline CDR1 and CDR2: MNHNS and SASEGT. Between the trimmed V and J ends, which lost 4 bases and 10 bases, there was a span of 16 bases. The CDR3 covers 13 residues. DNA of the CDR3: TGTGCCAGCAGTGCAAACGACAGGATTGGAGCTTTCTTT. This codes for CASSANDRIGAFF.

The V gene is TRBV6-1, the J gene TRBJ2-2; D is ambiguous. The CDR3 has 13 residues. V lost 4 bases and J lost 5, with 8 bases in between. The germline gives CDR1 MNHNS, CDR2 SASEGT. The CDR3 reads CASSALTTGELFF. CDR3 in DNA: TGTGCCAGCAGTGCCCTGACGACCGGGGAGCTGTTTTTT.

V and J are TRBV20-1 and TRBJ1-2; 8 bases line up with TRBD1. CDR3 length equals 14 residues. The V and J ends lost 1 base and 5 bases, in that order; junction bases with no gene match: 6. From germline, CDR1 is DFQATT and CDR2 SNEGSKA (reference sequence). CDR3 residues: CSARVGTGDYGYTF. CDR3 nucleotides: TGCAGTGCTAGAGTGGGGACAGGCGATTATGGCTACACCTTC.

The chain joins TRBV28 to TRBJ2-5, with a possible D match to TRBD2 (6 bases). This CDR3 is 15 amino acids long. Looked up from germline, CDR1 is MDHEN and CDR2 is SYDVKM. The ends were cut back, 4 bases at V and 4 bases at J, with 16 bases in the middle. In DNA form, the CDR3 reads TGTGCCAGCAGTTCCCGGACTTGGGGAGGAGAGACCCAGTACTTC. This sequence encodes CASSSRTWGGETQYF.

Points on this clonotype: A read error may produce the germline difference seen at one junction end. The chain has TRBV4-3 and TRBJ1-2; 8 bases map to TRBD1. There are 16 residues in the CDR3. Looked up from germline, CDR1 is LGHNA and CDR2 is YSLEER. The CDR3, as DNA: TGCGCCAGCACCCAAGCCGACGGACAGGGTGCATATGGCTACACCTTC. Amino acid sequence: CASTQADGQGAYGYTF.

In DNA form, the CDR3 reads TGCGCCAGCAGCCAAGGGCTTGCAACTAATGAAAAACTGTTTTTT. Its translation: CASSQGLATNEKLFF. The chain joins TRBV4-3 to TRBJ1-4; D is unclear. This CDR3 has 15 residues. Germline V gene data show CDR1 as LGHNA and CDR2 as YSLEER. Trimming stripped 1 base from V and 0 bases from J, with 6 bases between.

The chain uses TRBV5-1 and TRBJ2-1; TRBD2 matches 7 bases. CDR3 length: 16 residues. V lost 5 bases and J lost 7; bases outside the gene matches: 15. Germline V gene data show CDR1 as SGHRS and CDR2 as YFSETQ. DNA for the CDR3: TGCGCCAGCAGTCACCGATCTAGCGGAGGGAAAAATGAGCAGTTCTTC. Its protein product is CASSHRSSGGKNEQFF.